This entry lists 24 T cell receptor beta chains sequenced from one sample in a study of cytomegalovirus exposure and HLA in healthy donors. The PCR was carried out with 60 Vbeta primers and 13 Jbeta primers. Profiling relied on immunoSEQ multiplex PCR, and the TCRdb table lists in-frame clones only, not all of them. Among some 120,000 clones, about 10% were seen once, and the ten largest hold 3.5% to 5%. Sequencing was performed on PBMCs. The receptors stem from a woman aged 18-35 years in good health and CMV-seropositive.

This chain joins TRBV9 and TRBJ2-7, with 9 bases identical to TRBD2. The ends lost 2 bases at V and 2 bases at J; junction bases unmatched: 5. The length of the CDR3 is 15 residues. Looked up from germline, CDR1 is SGDLS and CDR2 is YYNGEE. CDR3 sequence reads: CASSVGTSPTYEQYF. The CDR3 nucleotides are TGTGCCAGCAGCGTGGGGACTAGCCCTACCTACGAGCAGTACTTC.

This clone occurred a few times. The chain links TRBV29-1 to TRBJ2-2; 12 nucleotides line up with TRBD2. V dropped 4 bases and J dropped 4; count of bases not matched to a gene: 7. CDR1 SQVTM and CDR2 ANQGSEA come from the germline V gene. This CDR3 comprises 16 residues. The CDR3: CSVVASGRAGTGELFF. Here the CDR3 DNA reads TGCAGCGTTGTGGCTAGCGGGAGGGCCGGCACCGGGGAGCTGTTTTTT.

This clone has only a few counts. The rearrangement links TRBV27 to TRBJ2-1, with D uncertain. Germline V gene data show CDR1 as MNHEY and CDR2 as SMNVEV (reference sequence). The length of the CDR3 is 13 residues. V gave up 0 bases and J gave up 10 bases, with 10 bases separating them. In nucleotides, the CDR3 is TGTGCCAGCAGTTTATCGCCGGGTCGGGAGCAGTTCTTC. Translating it yields CASSLSPGREQFF.

V is TRBV2 and J is TRBJ2-1; perhaps TRBD2 as D (6 bases). The CDR3 runs to 15 residues. Germline assignment: CDR1 SNHLY and CDR2 FYNNEI. V was clipped by 0 bases and J by 7 bases, with 13 bases between them. CDR3 amino acids: CASSEAVGLLNEQFF. Written as DNA, the CDR3 is TGTGCCAGCAGTGAAGCTGTGGGACTCTTAAATGAGCAGTTCTTC. The entire variable domain, with the rest obtained from reference TRBV2 and TRBJ2-1, is as follows: EPEVTQTPSHQVTQMGQEVILRCVPISNHLYFYWYRQILGQKVEFLVSFYNNEISEKSEIFDDQFSVERPDGSNFTLKIRSTKLEDSAMYFCASSEAVGLLNEQFFGPGTRLTVL.

The chain uses TRBV7-9 and TRBJ1-3, with TRBD1 identical over 10 bases. This CDR3 region has 17 residues. The trim removed 5 bases at V and 1 base at J, leaving 8 bases unmatched. Germline CDR1 and CDR2: SEHNR and FQNEAQ (reference sequence). CDR3 nucleotide sequence: TGTGCCAGCAGCCAAAAGGGACAGGGGAAATCTGGAAACACCATATATTTT. Its protein product is CASSQKGQGKSGNTIYF.

CDR3 in amino acids: CASGLHSTGKGESEQYF. As DNA, the CDR3 is TGTGCTAGTGGTTTACACTCAACCGGGAAGGGGGAAAGCGAGCAGTACTTC. The chain joins TRBV12-5 to TRBJ2-5; tentative D call: TRBD1 (6 bases). The J call is doubtful: the DNA matches TRBJ2-7 better. The CDR3 runs 17 residues. Germline CDR1 reads LGHNT; CDR2 reads FRNRAP.

The rearrangement links TRBV10-1 to TRBJ2-2, with 11 positions matching TRBD1. The V gene's germline CDR1 is WNHNN and CDR2 SYGVQD (reference sequence). The CDR3 runs to 19 residues. The J segment lost 1 base and the V segment lost 2 bases, leaving 9 bases of the junction unmatched. CDR3 in DNA: TGCGCCAGCAGTGAGAGGACAGGGGGCGCGTCCCAGAACACCGGGGAGCTGTTTTTT. Its translation: CASSERTGGASQNTGELFF.

As concerns this clone: Other nucleotide sequences in the sample specify the same CDR3. The chain carries TRBV5-1 and TRBJ2-7; 10 nucleotides agree with TRBD1. Trimming cost V 3 bases and J 5 bases; bases outside gene matches: 5. The length of the CDR3 is 14 residues. Germline V gene data show CDR1 as SGHRS and CDR2 as YFSETQ. The CDR3 is CASSYRDRGDEQYF. CDR3 DNA sequence: TGCGCCAGCAGCTACCGGGACAGGGGAGACGAGCAGTACTTC. Full variable domain (missing parts from reference TRBV5-1 and TRBJ2-7): KAGVTQTPRYLIKTRGQQVTLSCSPISGHRSVSWYQQTPGQGLQFLFEYFSETQRNKGNFPGRFSGRQFSNSRSEMNVSTLELGDSALYLCASSYRDRGDEQYFGPGTRLTVT.

The chain links TRBV5-4 to TRBJ1-1; D is undetermined. Germline loops: CDR1 SGHNT, CDR2 YYREEE (reference sequence). Trimming removed 1 base at V and 1 base at J, with 11 bases between. The CDR3 is 15 amino acids. CDR3 residues: CASSLSTVPNTEAFF. CDR3 sequence (DNA): TGTGCCAGCAGCTTGTCTACAGTACCGAACACTGAAGCTTTCTTT.

This clone has ten or more counts. The chain has TRBV28 and TRBJ2-2; 8 bases are shared with TRBD1. Germline CDR1 reads MDHEN; CDR2 reads SYDVKM. This CDR3 has 16 amino acids. V was pared by 3 bases and J by 1 base, with 4 bases of the junction left unmatched. Written as DNA, the CDR3 is TGTGCCAGCAGTTTCAGGGGGCGGGAGAACACCGGGGAGCTGTTTTTT. Translation gives CASSFRGRENTGELFF.

This clone was detected only a few times. The rearrangement uses TRBV5-4 and TRBJ2-7; 7 positions agree with TRBD2. Germline assignment: CDR1 SGHNT and CDR2 YYREEE (reference sequence). The trim removed 0 bases at V and 2 bases at J, leaving 5 bases unmatched. The CDR3 sequence is 15 residues long. In DNA form, the CDR3 reads TGTGCCAGCAGCTTGGTGGCTAGCGGTGCCTACGAGCAGTACTTC. The encoded protein is CASSLVASGAYEQYF.

This clone was found a few times. The chain is built from TRBV12-1 and TRBJ2-3; the D call of TRBD2 is as the table states it, not checked on the DNA. TRBV12-1 is marked as a pseudogene. There are 16 residues in the CDR3. CDR3 nucleotide sequence: TGTGCCAGCAGCGCGTTCCGGCCTAGGGAGGACAATACGCAGTATTTT. Translation gives CASSAFRPREDNTQYF.

CDR3 loop: CASSRDSANTGELFF. The CDR3 region has the DNA TGCGCCAGCAGCCGGGACAGTGCGAACACCGGGGAGCTGTTTTTT. This chain connects TRBV10-1 to TRBJ2-2; 7 nucleotides align to TRBD1. The V segment lost 6 bases and the J segment 0 bases; nucleotides outside the gene matches: 4. Germline V gene lookup returns CDR1 WNHNN and CDR2 SYGVQD (reference sequence). There are 15 residues in the CDR3.

The chain has TRBV7-9 and TRBJ2-7; possible D gene TRBD2, 6 bases. Germline V gives CDR1 SEHNR, CDR2 FQNEAQ (reference sequence). This CDR3 is 15 amino acids long. The V end was cut by 1 base, the J end by 3 bases, with 13 bases between. In DNA form, the CDR3 reads TGTGCCAGCAGCTTAGTGCCTAGCGCAATCTACGAGCAGTACTTC. This gives the protein CASSLVPSAIYEQYF.

This clone was observed a few times. The V gene is TRBV19, the J gene TRBJ1-2; 10 nucleotides align to TRBD1. V was clipped by 4 bases and J by 4 bases; unmatched bases: 6. The CDR3 runs 15 residues. Germline CDR1 reads LNHDA; CDR2 reads SQIVND (reference sequence). CDR3 nucleotide sequence: TGTGCCAGTAGTAAGACAGGGGGCGAGGGCTATGGCTACACCTTC. Protein product: CASSKTGGEGYGYTF.

This chain joins TRBV30 and TRBJ1-2; perhaps TRBD1 as D (6 bases). Germline CDR1 reads GTSNPN; CDR2 reads SVGIG (reference sequence). V was shortened by 3 bases and J by 8 bases, with 13 bases between the two germline ends. This CDR3 is 12 amino acids long. CDR3 nucleotides: TGTGCCTGGAGCATAGCAGGACAGGGCTACACCTTC. Its protein is CAWSIAGQGYTF.

This clone was seen only a few times. Other DNA variants within this sample encode the same CDR3. The J gene is TRBJ1-1, the V gene TRBV27; D is unclear. The germline V gene has CDR1 MNHEY and CDR2 SMNVEV (reference sequence). The V and J ends lost 6 bases and 2 bases respectively, with 10 bases between them. The CDR3 is made up of 13 amino acids. The CDR3: CASSSGLNTEAFF. As DNA, the CDR3 is TGTGCCAGCAGCTCGGGGTTAAACACTGAAGCTTTCTTT.

This chain joins TRBV23-1 and TRBJ1-1; TRBD1 might be the D (5 bases). TRBV23-1 is known as an ORF, though its function is uncertain. This CDR3 contains 14 residues. Trimming took off 4 bases at V and 0 bases at J, with 9 bases between the two ends. The CDR3, as DNA: TGCGCCAGCAGTCCCCCGGGGGTGAACACTGAAGCTTTCTTT. It is translated as CASSPPGVNTEAFF.

This clone has more than one count but fewer than ten. The CDR3: CASSVSAILAAGETQYF. CDR3 sequence (DNA): TGTGCCAGCAGCGTATCGGCGATCCTAGCGGCCGGGGAGACCCAGTACTTC. The V gene is TRBV9, the J gene TRBJ2-5; TRBD2 matches at 7 bases. V was clipped by 1 base and J by 5 bases; unmatched bases: 14. The germline V gene has CDR1 SGDLS and CDR2 YYNGEE. This CDR3 comprises 17 residues. The full variable domain, completed using reference TRBV9 and TRBJ2-5, is DSGVTQTPKHLITATGQRVTLRCSPRSGDLSVYWYQQSLDQGLQFLIQYYNGEERAKGNILERFSAQQFPDLHSELNLSSLELGDSALYFCASSVSAILAAGETQYFGPGTRLLVL.

The V gene is TRBV2, the J gene TRBJ1-2; 9 positions match TRBD1. This CDR3 is built from 13 residues. CDR1 and CDR2 from the germline V gene are SNHLY and FYNNEI. Unmatched junction bases numbered 5, after V lost 6 bases and J lost 6 bases. The CDR3: CASSWTGADGYTF. CDR3 nucleotides: TGTGCCAGCAGCTGGACAGGGGCGGATGGCTACACCTTC.

The table lists this clone with a few counts. CDR3 protein: CASGTTTSYEQYF. CDR3 DNA sequence: TGTGCCAGCGGCACGACTACATCCTACGAGCAGTACTTC. The chain recombines TRBV5-6 with TRBJ2-7; the D gene is possibly TRBD2 (5 bases). Trimming left V 7 bases short and J 1 base short, with 12 bases between. CDR3 length: 13 amino acids. The germline CDR1 and CDR2 sequences are SGHDT and YYEEEE.

This chain uses TRBV7-3 with TRBJ2-1; perhaps TRBD2 as D (7 bases). The germline CDR1 and CDR2 sequences are SGHTA and FQGTGA. CDR3 size: 16 residues. Trimming stripped 3 bases from V and 2 bases from J, with 14 bases between. The CDR3 DNA reads as TGTGCCAGCAGCTTTTGGCGGGGGACACCCTACAATGAGCAGTTCTTC. Translating gives CASSFWRGTPYNEQFF.

The gene calls are TRBV6-1 and TRBJ2-1; D not resolved. Germline V gene sequence: CDR1 MNHNS, CDR2 SASEGT. This CDR3 has 15 amino acids. V lost 7 bases and J 0 bases, leaving 13 bases between the germline ends. CDR3 nucleotides: TGTGCCAGCACCCGTGAGGTCCTCTCCTACAATGAGCAGTTCTTC. This gives the protein CASTREVLSYNEQFF.

The chain couples TRBV4-1 to TRBJ2-7; the D gene is possibly TRBD2 (6 bases). Germline CDR1 reads MGHRA; CDR2 reads YSYEKL. The CDR3 has 14 amino acids. The V gene lost 1 base and the J gene lost 3 bases, with 10 bases spanning the gap. CDR3 amino acids: CASSQGEARYEQYF. The CDR3 nucleotides are TGCGCCAGCAGCCAAGGGGAGGCCCGCTACGAGCAGTACTTC.